These T cell receptor beta chains were read from a single sample in a study of T cell repertoires in cytomegalovirus infection. One entry per CDR3 protein, called by TCRdb with MiXCR from the reads. Here the sample spans 740,000 or so distinct CDR3 sequences, 35% being singletons. The sample consisted of PBMCs. All receptors come from a human donor in good health (CMV status not recorded). Some clones in this sample may be carry-over from other donors' samples. Both conserved end residues are part of each CDR3. D genes are given only for firm matches. Clone size is stated in some rows and not others, as once, few, many or a class when expanded.

>TRBV7-8|many|TRBD1|TRBJ2-3|15
TGTGCCAGCAGCGTAGGACAGGGGGGCCCAGATACGCAGTATTTT
CASSVGQGGPDTQYF
>TRBV6-1|many|-|TRBJ2-5|16
TGTGCCAGCAGTCAAGTAATTACAGGGCTTCAAGAGACCCAGTACTTC
CASSQVITGLQETQYF
>TRBV11-2|-|TRBD1|TRBJ1-2|15
TGTGCCAGCAGCTTCGCTCAGACAGGGGGCTATGGCTACACCTTC
CASSFAQTGGYGYTF
>TRBV3-1|-|TRBD2|TRBJ2-1|16
TGTGCCAGCAGCCTAAGAGGGCGCGGGAGCGGCAATGAGCAGTTCTTC
CASSLRGRGSGNEQFF
>TRBV7-6|few|TRBD1|TRBJ1-2|14
TGTGCCAGCAGACCAGGGACAGGGTCTTTTGGCTACACCTTC
CASRPGTGSFGYTF
>TRBV29-1|few|-|TRBJ2-7|12
TGCAGCGTTAAGTACAGAACGACCGAGCAGTACTTC
CSVKYRTTEQYF
>TRBV19|-|TRBD1|TRBJ2-1|14
TGTGCCAGCACTCCAGGGGGAGTAGGGAATGAGCAGTTCTTC
CASTPGGVGNEQFF
>TRBV19|-|-|TRBJ1-1|12
TGTGCCAGTAAAGTGCCGAACACTGAAGCTTTCTTT
CASKVPNTEAFF
>TRBV2|-|TRBD2|TRBJ2-1|16
TGTGCCAGCAATTTAAGGGGACTAGCGGACTACAATGAGCAGTTCTTC
CASNLRGLADYNEQFF
>TRBV28|-|-|TRBJ1-1|13
TGTGCCAGCAGTTTCTCAGGGAAGACTGAAGCTTTCTTT
CASSFSGKTEAFF
>TRBV7-2|few|-|TRBJ2-5|15
TGTGCCAGCAGCCCTTCCGACAGTACGTGGGAGACCCAGTACTTC
CASSPSDSTWETQYF
>TRBV4-1|few|TRBD1|TRBJ1-3|17
TGCGCCAGCAGCCAAGAAGGACGGGACAGGGCTGGAAACACCATATATTTT
CASSQEGRDRAGNTIYF
>TRBV4-2|-|-|TRBJ1-2|13
TGTGCCAGCAGCCAAGAGGTCCAGAACGGATACACCTTC
CASSQEVQNGYTF
>TRBV12-3/TRBV12-4|few|-|TRBJ1-1|14
TGTGCCAGCAGTTTTGGGCTGGCGAACACTGAAGCTTTCTTT
CASSFGLANTEAFF
>TRBV5-5|-|-|TRBJ2-1|16
TGTGCCAGCAGCTTCTCGAGGCAGGGGGGTCAGAATGAGCAGTTCTTC
CASSFSRQGGQNEQFF
>TRBV9|-|TRBD2|TRBJ2-1|18
TGTGCCAGCGGTCACAATACGGGGGGGATAAGCTCCTACAATGAGCAGTTCTTC
CASGHNTGGISSYNEQFF
>TRBV20-1|-|-|TRBJ2-5|10
TGCAGTTCTAGTATGGAGACCCAGTACTTC
CSSSMETQYF
>TRBV7-8|many|-|TRBJ1-5|16
TGTGCCAGCAGCCCAGAATATACCGCCGGGAGTCAGCCCCAGCATTTT
CASSPEYTAGSQPQHF
>TRBV7-9|-|TRBD1|TRBJ2-7|15
TGTGCCAGCAGCTTAGTGGGACAGGGACAGTACGAGCAGTACTTC
CASSLVGQGQYEQYF
>TRBV12-3/TRBV12-4|many|-|TRBJ2-4|13
TGTGCCAGCAGGGACTATCCCTGGAACATTCAGTACTTC
CASRDYPWNIQYF
>TRBV7-6|many|-|TRBJ2-3|14
TGTGCCAGCAATTCCGACAGTTACACAGATACGCAGTATTTT
CASNSDSYTDTQYF
>TRBV14|-|TRBD1|TRBJ2-7|17
TGTGCCAGCAGCCAAGGTCGATGGGGACAGGGACACTACGAGCAGTACTTC
CASSQGRWGQGHYEQYF
>TRBV19|-|TRBD1|TRBJ2-6|17
TGTGCCAGCTGGGCGGGACAGGGCGTTCCCGGGGCCAACGTCCTGACTTTC
CASWAGQGVPGANVLTF
>TRBV4-2|few|TRBD1|TRBJ2-5|16
TGTGCCAGCAGCCGAGGACAGGGGGGCTACCAAGAGACCCAGTACTTC
CASSRGQGGYQETQYF
>TRBV28|-|-|TRBJ1-1|15
TGTGCCAGCAGTTTCTGGGGGACACCGAACACTGAAGCTTTCTTT
CASSFWGTPNTEAFF
>TRBV28|-|-|TRBJ2-3|13
TGTGCCAGCAGTGGCAGGGTGGCAGATACGCAGTATTTT
CASSGRVADTQYF
>TRBV6-2/TRBV6-3|once|TRBD2|TRBJ2-2|17
TGTGCCAGCAGTTTTACTTCGGGACTAGCGGCCACCGGGGAGCTGTTTTTT
CASSFTSGLAATGELFF
>TRBV12-3/TRBV12-4|-|-|TRBJ2-4|15
TGTGCCAGCAGTTCGGGGCCAGTTTGGGGAAACATTCAGTACTTC
CASSSGPVWGNIQYF
>TRBV6-5|-|TRBD1|TRBJ1-2|14
TGTGCCAGCAGTTTGACAGGGGCCCTCTATGGCTACACCTTC
CASSLTGALYGYTF
>TRBV7-6|few|-|TRBJ2-5|14
TGTGCCAGCAGCTTACCCGTTCTCCGGGAGACCCAGTACTTC
CASSLPVLRETQYF
>TRBV5-1|few|TRBD1|TRBJ2-7|15
TGTGCCAGCAGCTCTTCCGGGACAGGGGGCCACGAGCAGTACTTC
CASSSSGTGGHEQYF
>TRBV7-6|few|-|TRBJ2-5|12
TGTGCTAGCAGCTCCAGCCGGGAGACCCAGTACTTC
CASSSSRETQYF
>TRBV14|-|TRBD2|TRBJ2-7|15
TGTGCCAGCAGTCGTTCTAGCGGGAGTTTCCACGAGCAGTACTTC
CASSRSSGSFHEQYF
>TRBV6-1|few|-|TRBJ1-2|13
TGTGCCAGCAACCCTCGTGGAGGGGGTGGCTACACCTTC
CASNPRGGGGYTF
>TRBV19|-|TRBD1|TRBJ1-2|12
TGTGCCGCAAACAGGGGGAGTTATGGCTACACCTTC
CAANRGSYGYTF
>TRBV10-3|many|TRBD1|TRBJ1-1|14
TGTGCCATCAGTGTCGGACAGGGGGCCAGTGAAGCTTTCTTT
CAISVGQGASEAFF
>TRBV7-8|many|-|TRBJ2-2|16
TGTGCCAGCAGCTTACCCTCACTAGTGAGGGCCGGGGAGCTGTTTTTT
CASSLPSLVRAGELFF
>TRBV7-2|-|-|TRBJ2-2|14
TGTGCCAGCAGCCAAGGGGGGTTCACCGGGGAGCTGTTTTTT
CASSQGGFTGELFF
>TRBV6-2/TRBV6-3|many|-|TRBJ2-2|13
TGTGCCAGCGACAGGACGAACACCGGGGAGCTGTTTTTT
CASDRTNTGELFF
>TRBV20-1|-|-|TRBJ2-7|13
TGCAGTGCTAGGCGGAGTGGGGTCTACGAGCAGTACTTC
CSARRSGVYEQYF
>TRBV15|-|-|TRBJ1-3|15
TGTGCCACCAGCAGAGATGGGAGGTCTGGAAACACCATATATTTT
CATSRDGRSGNTIYF
>TRBV6-5|-|TRBD2|TRBJ2-1|17
TGTGCCAGCAGGCACTCCCGGGGACTAGCGGGAACCAATGAGCAGTTCTTC
CASRHSRGLAGTNEQFF
>TRBV5-5|few|TRBD1|TRBJ2-7|16
TGTGCCAGCAGCTTGGCCGGAGACAGGGGAGTTTACGAGCAGTACTTC
CASSLAGDRGVYEQYF
>TRBV7-3|many|-|TRBJ1-1|16
TGTGCCAGCAGCTCGATGGGGGGGGTCATGAACACTGAAGCTTTCTTT
CASSSMGGVMNTEAFF
>TRBV11-1|-|-|TRBJ2-1|16
TGTGCCAGCAGCTTAGTAGGTACCCTAGGGCTTACTGAGCAGTTATTC
CASSLVGTLGLTEQLF
>TRBV20-1|-|-|TRBJ1-6|12
TGCAGTGCTAGAGATAATAATTCACCCCTCCACTTT
CSARDNNSPLHF